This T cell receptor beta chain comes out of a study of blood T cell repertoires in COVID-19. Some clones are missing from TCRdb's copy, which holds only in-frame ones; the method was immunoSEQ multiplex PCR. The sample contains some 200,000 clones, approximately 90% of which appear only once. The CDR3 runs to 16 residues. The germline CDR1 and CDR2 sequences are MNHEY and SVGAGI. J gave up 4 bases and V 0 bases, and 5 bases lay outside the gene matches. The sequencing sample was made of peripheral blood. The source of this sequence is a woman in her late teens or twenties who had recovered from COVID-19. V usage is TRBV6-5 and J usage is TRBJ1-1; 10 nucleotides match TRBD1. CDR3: CASSYSTGGAGTEAFF. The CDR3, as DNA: TGTGCCAGCAGTTACTCGACAGGGGGCGCGGGCACTGAAGCTTTCTTT.